What follows are 6 T cell receptor beta chains derived from one specimen sequenced in a study of shared clonotypes between healthy human individuals. The table came from immunoSEQ multiplex PCR; TCRdb's copy has only in-frame clones and leaves some out. The sample holds 2 million to 2.5 million clones, 90% to 96% seen once. The source material was naive CD4+ T cells sorted from blood. Subset in this sample: CD45RA+ positively selected. The receptors derive from a man aged 18 to 30 in good health.

This chain links TRBV7-2 with TRBJ2-1; 8 bases are shared with TRBD2. V shed 2 bases and J 5 bases; nucleotides not matched to a gene: 5. Per germline, CDR1 SGHTA and CDR2 FQGNSA. The CDR3 is 15 residues long. In nucleotides, the CDR3 is TGTGCCAGCAGCTTATCAGCGGGGGTAAACAATGAGCAGTTCTTC. Translation gives CASSLSAGVNNEQFF.

The V call is TRBV4-1, the J call TRBJ2-2, with D perhaps matching TRBD1 or TRBD2 (5 bases each). This CDR3 is 15 amino acids long. The ends were cut back, 5 bases at V and 5 bases at J, with 15 bases in the middle. Looked up from germline, CDR1 is MGHRA and CDR2 is YSYEKL. The CDR3 DNA follows: TGCGCCAGCAGCTCGGGCAGGGAGAGGACCGGGGAGCTGTTTTTT. This codes for CASSSGRERTGELFF.

Turning to this clone: Distinct nucleotide sequences in the sample also encode this CDR3. The chain joins TRBV18 to TRBJ2-3; TRBD1 might be the D (5 bases). V lost 4 bases, J lost 1 base, and 6 bases lay in between. CDR1 and CDR2 from the germline V gene are KGHSH and LQKENI. The length of the CDR3 is 13 residues. The CDR3 nucleotides are TGTGCCAGCTCACTAGGGGGCACAGATACGCAGTATTTT. Amino acids: CASSLGGTDTQYF.

This clone turned up a few times. The chain has TRBV27 and TRBJ2-2; unclear D gene. The CDR3 length is 11 residues. Germline CDR1 reads MNHEY; CDR2 reads SMNVEV (reference sequence). V was shortened by 6 bases and J by 8 bases, with 7 bases between the two germline ends. The CDR3 protein is CASSFTGELFF. The CDR3 DNA reads as TGTGCCAGCAGCTTTACTGGGGAGCTGTTTTTT.

The chain carries TRBV18 and TRBJ1-1; no definite D call. Looked up from germline, CDR1 is KGHSH and CDR2 is LQKENI. The V end was cut by 4 bases, the J end by 4 bases, with 10 bases between. The CDR3 covers 13 residues. DNA of the CDR3: TGTGCCAGCTCACAACAGACGGGCACTGAAGCTTTCTTT. Protein sequence: CASSQQTGTEAFF.

In the case of this clone: The sample contains more than one DNA sequence encoding this CDR3. The gene calls are TRBV7-2 and TRBJ2-1, with TRBD2 matching 14 bases. In germline, CDR1 is SGHTA, CDR2 FQGNSA. Trimming cost V 5 bases and J 5 bases; bases outside gene matches: 5. The CDR3 consists of 16 residues. This chain's CDR3 is CASSPRLAGGHNEQFF. The CDR3 nucleotides are TGTGCCAGCAGCCCACGACTAGCGGGAGGGCACAATGAGCAGTTCTTC.